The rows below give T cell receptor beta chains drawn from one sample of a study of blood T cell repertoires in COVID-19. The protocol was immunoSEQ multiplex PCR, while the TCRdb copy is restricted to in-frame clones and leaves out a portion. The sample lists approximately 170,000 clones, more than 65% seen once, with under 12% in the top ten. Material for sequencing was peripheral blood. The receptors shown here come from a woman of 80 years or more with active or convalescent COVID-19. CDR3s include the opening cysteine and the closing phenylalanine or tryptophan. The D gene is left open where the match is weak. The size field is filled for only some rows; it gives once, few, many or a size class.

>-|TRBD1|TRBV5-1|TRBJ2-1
CASSLRDSIYNEQFF
TGCGCCAGCAGCTTGAGGGACAGTATATACAATGAGCAGTTCTTC
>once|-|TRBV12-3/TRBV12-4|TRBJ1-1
CASSLIMNTEAFF
TGTGCCAGCAGTTTAATTATGAACACTGAAGCTTTCTTT
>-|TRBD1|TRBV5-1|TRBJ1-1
CASSYTGGETEAFF
TGCGCCAGCAGTTACACAGGGGGCGAGACTGAAGCTTTCTTT
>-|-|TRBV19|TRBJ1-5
CASSVYRAGNQPQHF
TGTGCCAGTAGTGTTTACAGGGCTGGCAATCAGCCCCAGCATTTT
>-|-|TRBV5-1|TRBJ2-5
CASSWAAGEETQYF
TGCGCCAGCAGCTGGGCGGCAGGGGAAGAGACCCAGTACTTC
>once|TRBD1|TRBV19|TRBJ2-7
CASSATARDRGVYEQYF
TGTGCCAGTAGTGCAACCGCCCGGGACAGAGGGGTCTACGAGCAGTACTTC
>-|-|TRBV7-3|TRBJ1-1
CASSASLGARTEAFF
TGTGCCAGCAGCGCCTCCTTGGGGGCGCGGACTGAAGCTTTCTTT
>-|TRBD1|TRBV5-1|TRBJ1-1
CASTRTGAGTEAFF
TGCGCCAGCACCAGGACAGGGGCTGGGACTGAAGCTTTCTTT
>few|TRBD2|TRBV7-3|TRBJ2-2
CASSLTTASGTGELFF
TGTGCCAGCAGCTTAACCACGGCTAGCGGGACCGGGGAGCTGTTTTTT
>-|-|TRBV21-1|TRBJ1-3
CASSYYRDHSGNTIYF
TGTGCCAGCAGCTACTACAGGGATCACTCTGGAAACACCATATATTTT
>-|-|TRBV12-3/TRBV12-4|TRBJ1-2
CASSFSGRGYTF
TGTGCCAGCAGTTTTTCAGGGCGAGGCTACACCTTC
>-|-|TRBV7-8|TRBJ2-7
CASSLNRGYEQYF
TGTGCCAGCAGCTTAAACCGGGGCTACGAGCAGTACTTC
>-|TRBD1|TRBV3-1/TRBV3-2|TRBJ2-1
CASSHGQGANEQFF
TGTGCCAGCAGCCACGGACAGGGGGCAAATGAGCAGTTCTTC
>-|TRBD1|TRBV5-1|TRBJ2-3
CASSLGTGVTQYF
TGCGCCAGCAGCTTGGGGACAGGGGTAACTCAGTATTTT
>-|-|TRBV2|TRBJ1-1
CASSERQPRRAFF
TGTGCCAGCAGTGAACGGCAGCCCCGGAGGGCTTTCTTT
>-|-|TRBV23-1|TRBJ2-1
CASSPQYNEQFF
TGCGCCAGCAGTCCCCAGTACAATGAGCAGTTCTTC
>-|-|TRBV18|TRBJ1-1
CASSGLRTANTEAFF
TGTGCCAGCTCGGGGCTAAGGACGGCAAACACTGAAGCTTTCTTT
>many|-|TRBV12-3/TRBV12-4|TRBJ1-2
CATAFGNGYTF
TGTGCCACCGCGTTTGGTAATGGCTACACCTTC
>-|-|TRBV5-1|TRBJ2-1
CASSLVSLSHNEQFF
TGCGCCAGCAGCTTGGTTAGTCTATCCCACAATGAGCAGTTCTTC
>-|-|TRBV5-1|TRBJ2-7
CASSKGRGSTHEQYF
TGCGCCAGCAGCAAGGGCAGGGGATCGACCCACGAGCAGTACTTC
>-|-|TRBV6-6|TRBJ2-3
CASSYSRGGTADTQYF
TGTGCCAGCAGTTACTCTAGGGGGGGGACTGCGGATACGCAGTATTTT
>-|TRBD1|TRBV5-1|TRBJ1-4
CASSQGQGGEKLFF
TGCGCCAGCAGCCAAGGACAGGGAGGGGAAAAACTGTTTTTT
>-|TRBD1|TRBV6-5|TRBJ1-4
CASRFGQGNEKLFF
TGTGCCAGCAGATTCGGACAGGGTAATGAAAAACTGTTTTTT
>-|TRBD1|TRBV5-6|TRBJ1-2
CASSFTGGDGYTF
TGTGCCAGCAGCTTTACAGGGGGTGATGGCTACACCTTC